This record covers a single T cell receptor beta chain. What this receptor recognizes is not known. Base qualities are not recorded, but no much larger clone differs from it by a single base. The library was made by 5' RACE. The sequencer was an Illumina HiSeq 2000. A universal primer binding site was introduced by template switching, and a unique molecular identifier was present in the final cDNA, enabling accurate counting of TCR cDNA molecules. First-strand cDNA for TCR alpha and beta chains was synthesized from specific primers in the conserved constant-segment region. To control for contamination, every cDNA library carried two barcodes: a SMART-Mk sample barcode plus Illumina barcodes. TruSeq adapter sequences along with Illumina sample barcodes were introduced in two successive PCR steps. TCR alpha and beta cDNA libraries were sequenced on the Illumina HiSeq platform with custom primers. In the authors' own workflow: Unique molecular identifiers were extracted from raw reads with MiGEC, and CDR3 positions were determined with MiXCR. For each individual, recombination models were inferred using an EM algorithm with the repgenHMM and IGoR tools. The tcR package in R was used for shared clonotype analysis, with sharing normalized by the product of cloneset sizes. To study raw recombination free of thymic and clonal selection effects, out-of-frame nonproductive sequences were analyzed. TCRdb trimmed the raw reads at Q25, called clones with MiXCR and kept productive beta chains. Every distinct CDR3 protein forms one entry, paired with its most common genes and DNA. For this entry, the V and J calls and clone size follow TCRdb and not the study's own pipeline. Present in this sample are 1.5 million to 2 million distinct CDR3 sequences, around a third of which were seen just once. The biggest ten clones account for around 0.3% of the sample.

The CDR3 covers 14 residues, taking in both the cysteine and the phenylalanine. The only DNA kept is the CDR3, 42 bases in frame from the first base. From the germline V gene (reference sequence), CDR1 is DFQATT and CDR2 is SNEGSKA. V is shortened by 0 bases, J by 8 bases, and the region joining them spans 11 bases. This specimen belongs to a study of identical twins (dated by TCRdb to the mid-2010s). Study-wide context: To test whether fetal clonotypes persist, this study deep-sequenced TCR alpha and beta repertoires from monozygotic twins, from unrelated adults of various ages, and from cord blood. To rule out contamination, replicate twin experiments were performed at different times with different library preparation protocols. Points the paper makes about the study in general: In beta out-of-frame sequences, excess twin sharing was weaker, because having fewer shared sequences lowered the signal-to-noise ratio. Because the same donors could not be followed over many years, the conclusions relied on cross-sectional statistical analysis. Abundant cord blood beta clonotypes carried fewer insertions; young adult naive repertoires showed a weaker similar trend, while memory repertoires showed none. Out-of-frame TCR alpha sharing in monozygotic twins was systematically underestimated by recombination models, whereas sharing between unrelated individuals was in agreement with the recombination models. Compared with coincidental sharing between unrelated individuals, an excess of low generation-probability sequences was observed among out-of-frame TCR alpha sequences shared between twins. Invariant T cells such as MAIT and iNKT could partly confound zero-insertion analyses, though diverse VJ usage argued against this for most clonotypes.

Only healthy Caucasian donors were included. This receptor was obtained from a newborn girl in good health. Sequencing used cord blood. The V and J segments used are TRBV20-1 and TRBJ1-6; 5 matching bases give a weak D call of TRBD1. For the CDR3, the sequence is CSARDQGGYSPLHF. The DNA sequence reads TGCAGTGCTAGAGATCAGGGTGGGTATTCACCCCTCCACTTT.